The 5 T cell receptor beta chains below were found in one sample sequenced in a study of blood T cell repertoires in COVID-19. Measured with immunoSEQ multiplex PCR; TCRdb has only the in-frame clones, and not every one. The table records about 240,000 clones, 80% to 85% of them present only once. The sequenced material came from peripheral blood. Receptors originate from a woman aged 55-69 years with active or convalescent COVID-19.

The chain combines TRBV7-2 with TRBJ1-2; 8 nucleotides match TRBD1. After removal of 3 bases from V and 4 bases from J, the junction contained 7 bases not matched to a gene. Germline CDR1 SGHTA, CDR2 FQGNSA. The CDR3 loop spans 15 amino acids. CDR3 DNA: TGTGCCAGCAGCTTCCTTAGCGGACAGGGCTATGGCTACACCTTC. Residues: CASSFLSGQGYGYTF.

This chain joins TRBV5-1 and TRBJ2-5; D perhaps matches TRBD1 (6 bases). With 4 bases removed from V and 1 base from J, the gap between germline ends came to 11 bases. Germline values: CDR1 SGHRS, CDR2 YFSETQ. The CDR3 sequence is 14 residues long. As DNA, the CDR3 is TGCGCCAGCAGCCTTTCGGACAGCCAAGAGACCCAGTACTTC. This codes for CASSLSDSQETQYF.

V and J are TRBV27 and TRBJ2-2, with 8 bases that match TRBD1. Germline V gives CDR1 MNHEY, CDR2 SMNVEV (reference sequence). Trimming at V came to 6 bases and at J to 7 bases, leaving 7 bases not matched to a gene. The CDR3 loop spans 14 amino acids. The CDR3 DNA reads as TGTGCCAGCAGCCCACAGGGGGTGGTCGGGGAGCTGTTTTTT. It is translated as CASSPQGVVGELFF.

This clone has just one count. V usage is TRBV2 and J usage is TRBJ1-2; D is perhaps TRBD1 (5 bases). CDR3 size: 15 residues. Trimming took 5 bases from V and 7 from J, leaving 20 bases between them. Germline assignment: CDR1 SNHLY and CDR2 FYNNEI. This CDR3 is CASSYFQGSELGYTF. The CDR3, as DNA: TGTGCCAGCAGTTATTTCCAGGGTTCCGAACTTGGCTACACCTTC.

The J gene is TRBJ2-7, the V gene TRBV3-1 (or the pseudogene TRBV3-2); 7 bases match TRBD1. Trimming removed 6 bases from V and 2 bases from J; junction bases left unmatched: 4. Germline V CDR1 and CDR2: LGHDT, YNNKEL (reference sequence). The CDR3 totals 13 residues. The CDR3 DNA follows: TGTGCCAGCAGTCGGACAGGAACCTACGAGCAGTACTTC. It yields the protein CASSRTGTYEQYF.